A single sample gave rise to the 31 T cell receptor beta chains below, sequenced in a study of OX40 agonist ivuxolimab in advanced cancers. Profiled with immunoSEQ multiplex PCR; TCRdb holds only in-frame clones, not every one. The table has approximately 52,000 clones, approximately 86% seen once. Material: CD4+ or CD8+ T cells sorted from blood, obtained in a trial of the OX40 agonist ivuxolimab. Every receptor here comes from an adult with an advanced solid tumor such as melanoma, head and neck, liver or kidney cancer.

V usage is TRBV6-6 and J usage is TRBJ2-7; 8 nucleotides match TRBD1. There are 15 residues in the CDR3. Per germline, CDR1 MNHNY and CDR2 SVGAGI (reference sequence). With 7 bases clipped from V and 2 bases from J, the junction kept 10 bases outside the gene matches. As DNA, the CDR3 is TGTGCCAGCACTCCGGACAGGGAGGTTCCCTACGAGCAGTACTTC. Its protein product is CASTPDREVPYEQYF.

The CDR3 here is CATSSPLGWPQHF. The CDR3 bases are TGTGCCACCAGCAGCCCCCTCGGGTGGCCCCAGCATTTT. The rearrangement links TRBV15 to TRBJ1-5; D gene uncertain. V shed 3 bases and J shed 9 bases, with 12 bases lying between them. Germline loops: CDR1 LNHNV, CDR2 YYDKDF (reference sequence). CDR3 size: 13 residues.

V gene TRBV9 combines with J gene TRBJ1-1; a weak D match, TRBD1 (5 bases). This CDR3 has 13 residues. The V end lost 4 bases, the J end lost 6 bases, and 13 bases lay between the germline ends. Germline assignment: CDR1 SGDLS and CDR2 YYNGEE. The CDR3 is CASSPGTPPEAFF. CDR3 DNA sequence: TGTGCCAGCAGCCCTGGGACGCCCCCTGAAGCTTTCTTT.

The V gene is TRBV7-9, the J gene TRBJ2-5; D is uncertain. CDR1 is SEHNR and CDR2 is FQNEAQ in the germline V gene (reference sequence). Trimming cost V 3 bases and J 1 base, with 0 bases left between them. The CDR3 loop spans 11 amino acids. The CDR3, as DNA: TGTGCCAGCAGCTTCCAAGAGACCCAGTACTTC. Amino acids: CASSFQETQYF.

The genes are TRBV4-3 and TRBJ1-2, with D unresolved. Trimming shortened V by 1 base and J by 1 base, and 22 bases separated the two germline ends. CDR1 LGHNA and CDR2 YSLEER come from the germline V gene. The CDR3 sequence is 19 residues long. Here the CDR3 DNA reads TGCGCCAGCAGCCAAGCCCTGGGCCTCTTGGGTATGTTTAACTATGGCTACACCTTC. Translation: CASSQALGLLGMFNYGYTF.

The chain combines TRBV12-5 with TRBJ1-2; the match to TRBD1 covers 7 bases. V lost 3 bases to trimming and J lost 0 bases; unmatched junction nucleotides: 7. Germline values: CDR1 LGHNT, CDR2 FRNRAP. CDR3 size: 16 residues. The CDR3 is CASGFSTGQSNYGYTF. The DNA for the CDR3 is TGTGCTAGTGGTTTCTCGACGGGACAGTCTAACTATGGCTACACCTTC.

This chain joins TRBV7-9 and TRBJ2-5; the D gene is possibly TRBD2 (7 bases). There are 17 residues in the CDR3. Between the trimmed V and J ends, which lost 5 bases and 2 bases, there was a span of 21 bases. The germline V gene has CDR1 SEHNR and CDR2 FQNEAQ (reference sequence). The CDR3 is CASSPREGGVLQETQYF. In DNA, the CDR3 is TGTGCCAGCAGCCCGAGGGAAGGGGGGGTTCTTCAAGAGACCCAGTACTTC.

CDR3: CASSPAGNTEAFF. The DNA of the CDR3 is TGTGCCAGCAGCCCAGCCGGGAACACTGAAGCTTTCTTT. The chain links TRBV9 to TRBJ1-1, with D unclear. Deletions cut 4 bases from V and 1 base from J, with 8 bases between. The CDR3 totals 13 residues. CDR1 SGDLS and CDR2 YYNGEE come from the germline V gene.

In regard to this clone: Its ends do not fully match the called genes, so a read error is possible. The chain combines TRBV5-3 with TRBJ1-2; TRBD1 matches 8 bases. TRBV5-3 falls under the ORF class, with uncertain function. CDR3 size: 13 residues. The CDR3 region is CASSHQGAYGYTF. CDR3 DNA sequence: TGCGCCAGCAGCCATCAGGGGGCCTATGGCTACACCTTC.

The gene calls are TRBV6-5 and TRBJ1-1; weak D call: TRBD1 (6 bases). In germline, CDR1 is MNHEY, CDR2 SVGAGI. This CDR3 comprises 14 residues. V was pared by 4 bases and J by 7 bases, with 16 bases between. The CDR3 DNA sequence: TGTGCCAGCAGTTCAACAGGGAGAGTCTTTGAAGCTTTCTTT. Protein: CASSSTGRVFEAFF.

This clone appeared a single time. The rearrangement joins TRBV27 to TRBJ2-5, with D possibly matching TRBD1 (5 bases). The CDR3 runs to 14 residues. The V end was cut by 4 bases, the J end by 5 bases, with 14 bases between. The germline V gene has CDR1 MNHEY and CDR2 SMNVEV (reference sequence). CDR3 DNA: TGTGCCAGCAGTTCTCCCCCAGGGCAGGAGACCCAGTACTTC. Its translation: CASSSPPGQETQYF.

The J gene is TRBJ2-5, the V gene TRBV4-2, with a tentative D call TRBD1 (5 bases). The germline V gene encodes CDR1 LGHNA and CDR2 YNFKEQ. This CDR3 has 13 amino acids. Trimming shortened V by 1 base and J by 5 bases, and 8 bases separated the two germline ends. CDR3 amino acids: CASSQVAGETQYF. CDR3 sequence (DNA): TGTGCCAGCAGCCAAGTAGCAGGGGAGACCCAGTACTTC.

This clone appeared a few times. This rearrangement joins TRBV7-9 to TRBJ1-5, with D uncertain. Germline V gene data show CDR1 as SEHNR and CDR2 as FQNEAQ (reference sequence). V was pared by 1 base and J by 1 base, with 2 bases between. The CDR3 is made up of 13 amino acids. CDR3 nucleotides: TGTGCCAGCAGCTTAGACAGCAATCAGCCCCAGCATTTT. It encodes CASSLDSNQPQHF.

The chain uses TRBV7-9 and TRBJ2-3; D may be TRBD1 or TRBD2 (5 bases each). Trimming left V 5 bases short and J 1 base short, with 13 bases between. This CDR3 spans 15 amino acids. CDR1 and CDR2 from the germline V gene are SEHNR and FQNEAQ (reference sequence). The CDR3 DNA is TGTGCCAGCAGCCCCCTGGGACCGCGCACAGATACGCAGTATTTT. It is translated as CASSPLGPRTDTQYF.

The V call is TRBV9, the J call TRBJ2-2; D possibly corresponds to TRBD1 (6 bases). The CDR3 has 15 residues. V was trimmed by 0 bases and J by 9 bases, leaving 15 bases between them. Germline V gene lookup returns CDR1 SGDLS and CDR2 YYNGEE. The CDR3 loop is CASSVARQGNWELFF. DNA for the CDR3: TGTGCCAGCAGCGTAGCACGGCAGGGGAACTGGGAGCTGTTTTTT.

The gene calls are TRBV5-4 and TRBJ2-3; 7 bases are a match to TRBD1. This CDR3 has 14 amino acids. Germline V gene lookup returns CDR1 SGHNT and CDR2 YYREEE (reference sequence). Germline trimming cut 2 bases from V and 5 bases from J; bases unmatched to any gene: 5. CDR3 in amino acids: CASSFTGDRDTQYF. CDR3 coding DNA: TGTGCCAGCAGCTTTACAGGGGATCGAGATACGCAGTATTTT.

The CDR3 region has the DNA TGTGCCAGTAGCGGCCCCGATACAGGGTTAAACTATGGCTACACCTTC. Translation: CASSGPDTGLNYGYTF. The rearrangement uses TRBV19 and TRBJ1-2; TRBD1 might be the D (6 bases). V lost 6 bases, J lost 2 bases, and 19 bases lay in between. Germline CDR1 and CDR2: LNHDA and SQIVND (reference sequence). CDR3 length equals 16 residues.

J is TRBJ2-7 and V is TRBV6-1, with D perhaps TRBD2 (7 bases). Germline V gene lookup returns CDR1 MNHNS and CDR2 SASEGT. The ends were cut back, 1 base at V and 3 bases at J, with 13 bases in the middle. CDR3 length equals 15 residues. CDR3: CASSEVRGANYEQYF. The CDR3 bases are TGTGCCAGCAGTGAAGTCCGGGGGGCAAACTACGAGCAGTACTTC.

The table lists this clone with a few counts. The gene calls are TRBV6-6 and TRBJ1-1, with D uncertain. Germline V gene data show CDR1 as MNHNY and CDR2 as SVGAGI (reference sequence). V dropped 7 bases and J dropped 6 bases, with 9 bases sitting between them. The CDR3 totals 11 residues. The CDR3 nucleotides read TGTGCCAGCATCAAGGGAGCTGAAGCTTTCTTT. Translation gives CASIKGAEAFF.

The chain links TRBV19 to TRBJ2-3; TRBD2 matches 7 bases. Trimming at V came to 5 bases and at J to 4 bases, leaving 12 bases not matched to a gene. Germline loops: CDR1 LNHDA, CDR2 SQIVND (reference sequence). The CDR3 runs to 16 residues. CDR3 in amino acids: CASSLTSAGKADTQYF. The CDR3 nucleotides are TGTGCCAGTAGTCTGACGTCAGCGGGGAAGGCAGATACGCAGTATTTT.

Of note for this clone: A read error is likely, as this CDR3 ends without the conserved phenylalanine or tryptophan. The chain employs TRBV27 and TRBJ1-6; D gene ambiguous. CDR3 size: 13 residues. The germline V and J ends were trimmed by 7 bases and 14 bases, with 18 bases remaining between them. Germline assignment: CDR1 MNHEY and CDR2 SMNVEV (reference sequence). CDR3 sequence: CASKRTKGKSLHL. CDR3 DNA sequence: TGTGCCAGCAAACGCACGAAAGGGAAATCCCTCCACCTT.

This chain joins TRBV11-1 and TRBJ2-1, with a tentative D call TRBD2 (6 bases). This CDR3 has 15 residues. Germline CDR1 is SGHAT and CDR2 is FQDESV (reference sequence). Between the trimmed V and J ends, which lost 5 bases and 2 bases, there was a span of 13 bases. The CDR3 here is CASSPVEGPYNEQFF. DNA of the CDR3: TGTGCCAGCAGCCCGGTGGAGGGGCCCTACAATGAGCAGTTCTTC.

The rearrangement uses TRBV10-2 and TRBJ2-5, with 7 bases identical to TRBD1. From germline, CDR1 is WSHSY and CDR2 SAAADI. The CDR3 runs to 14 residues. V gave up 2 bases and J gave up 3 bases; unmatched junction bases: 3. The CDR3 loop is CASSEETGKETQYF. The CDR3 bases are TGCGCCAGCAGTGAGGAGACAGGGAAAGAGACCCAGTACTTC.

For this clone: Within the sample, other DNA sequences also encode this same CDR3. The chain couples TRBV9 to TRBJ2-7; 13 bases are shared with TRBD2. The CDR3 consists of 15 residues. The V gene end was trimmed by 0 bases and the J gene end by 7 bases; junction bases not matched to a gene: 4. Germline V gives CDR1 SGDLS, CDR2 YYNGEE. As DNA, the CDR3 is TGTGCCAGCAGCGTAGAGGGACTAGCGGGGTATGAGCAGTACTTC. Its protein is CASSVEGLAGYEQYF.

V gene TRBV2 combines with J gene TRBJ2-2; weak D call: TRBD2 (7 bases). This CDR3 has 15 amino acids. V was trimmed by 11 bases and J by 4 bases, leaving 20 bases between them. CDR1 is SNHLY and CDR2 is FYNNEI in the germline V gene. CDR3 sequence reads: CAFPRGGASTGELFF. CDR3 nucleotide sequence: TGTGCCTTCCCAAGGGGGGGCGCGAGCACCGGGGAGCTGTTTTTT.

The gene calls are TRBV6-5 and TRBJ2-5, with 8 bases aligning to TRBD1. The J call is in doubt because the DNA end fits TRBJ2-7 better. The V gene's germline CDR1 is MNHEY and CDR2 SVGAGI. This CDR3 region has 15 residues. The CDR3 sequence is CASSPRTGLPYEQYF. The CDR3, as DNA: TGTGCCAGCAGTCCCCGGACAGGGTTACCCTACGAGCAGTACTTC.

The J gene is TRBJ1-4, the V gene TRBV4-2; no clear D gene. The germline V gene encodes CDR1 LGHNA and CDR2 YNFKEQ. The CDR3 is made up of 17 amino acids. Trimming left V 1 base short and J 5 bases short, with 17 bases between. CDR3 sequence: CASSQVNVRSANEKLFF. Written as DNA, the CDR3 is TGTGCCAGCAGCCAAGTAAATGTCCGAAGCGCAAATGAAAAACTGTTTTTT.

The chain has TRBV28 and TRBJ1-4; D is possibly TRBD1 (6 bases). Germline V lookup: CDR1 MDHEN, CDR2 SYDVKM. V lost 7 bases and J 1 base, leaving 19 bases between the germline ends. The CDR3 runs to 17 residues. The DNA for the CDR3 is TGTGCCAGCACTTCCGGGGTCGGGGGGCGAACTAATGAAAAACTGTTTTTT. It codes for CASTSGVGGRTNEKLFF.

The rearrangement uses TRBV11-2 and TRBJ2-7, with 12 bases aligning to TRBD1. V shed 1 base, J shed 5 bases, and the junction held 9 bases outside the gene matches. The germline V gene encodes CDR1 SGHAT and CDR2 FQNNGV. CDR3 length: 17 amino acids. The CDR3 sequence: CASSLATNGTGGDEQYF. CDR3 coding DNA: TGTGCCAGCAGCTTAGCTACCAACGGGACAGGGGGCGACGAGCAGTACTTC.

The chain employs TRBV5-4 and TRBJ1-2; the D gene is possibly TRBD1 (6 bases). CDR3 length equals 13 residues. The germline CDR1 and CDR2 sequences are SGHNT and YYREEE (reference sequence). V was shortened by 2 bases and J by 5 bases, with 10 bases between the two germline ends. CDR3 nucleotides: TGTGCCAGCAGCTTAACGGGGGCGTATGGCTACACCTTC. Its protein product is CASSLTGAYGYTF.

The CDR3, as DNA: TGTGCCAGCAGCGTAGTTGGGAGGGATAACAATGAGCAGTTCTTC. Translation: CASSVVGRDNNEQFF. The chain has TRBV9 and TRBJ2-1; 7 nucleotides align to TRBD2. Germline lookup yields CDR1 SGDLS and CDR2 YYNGEE. CDR3 length: 15 amino acids. Unmatched junction bases numbered 5, after V lost 0 bases and J lost 5 bases.